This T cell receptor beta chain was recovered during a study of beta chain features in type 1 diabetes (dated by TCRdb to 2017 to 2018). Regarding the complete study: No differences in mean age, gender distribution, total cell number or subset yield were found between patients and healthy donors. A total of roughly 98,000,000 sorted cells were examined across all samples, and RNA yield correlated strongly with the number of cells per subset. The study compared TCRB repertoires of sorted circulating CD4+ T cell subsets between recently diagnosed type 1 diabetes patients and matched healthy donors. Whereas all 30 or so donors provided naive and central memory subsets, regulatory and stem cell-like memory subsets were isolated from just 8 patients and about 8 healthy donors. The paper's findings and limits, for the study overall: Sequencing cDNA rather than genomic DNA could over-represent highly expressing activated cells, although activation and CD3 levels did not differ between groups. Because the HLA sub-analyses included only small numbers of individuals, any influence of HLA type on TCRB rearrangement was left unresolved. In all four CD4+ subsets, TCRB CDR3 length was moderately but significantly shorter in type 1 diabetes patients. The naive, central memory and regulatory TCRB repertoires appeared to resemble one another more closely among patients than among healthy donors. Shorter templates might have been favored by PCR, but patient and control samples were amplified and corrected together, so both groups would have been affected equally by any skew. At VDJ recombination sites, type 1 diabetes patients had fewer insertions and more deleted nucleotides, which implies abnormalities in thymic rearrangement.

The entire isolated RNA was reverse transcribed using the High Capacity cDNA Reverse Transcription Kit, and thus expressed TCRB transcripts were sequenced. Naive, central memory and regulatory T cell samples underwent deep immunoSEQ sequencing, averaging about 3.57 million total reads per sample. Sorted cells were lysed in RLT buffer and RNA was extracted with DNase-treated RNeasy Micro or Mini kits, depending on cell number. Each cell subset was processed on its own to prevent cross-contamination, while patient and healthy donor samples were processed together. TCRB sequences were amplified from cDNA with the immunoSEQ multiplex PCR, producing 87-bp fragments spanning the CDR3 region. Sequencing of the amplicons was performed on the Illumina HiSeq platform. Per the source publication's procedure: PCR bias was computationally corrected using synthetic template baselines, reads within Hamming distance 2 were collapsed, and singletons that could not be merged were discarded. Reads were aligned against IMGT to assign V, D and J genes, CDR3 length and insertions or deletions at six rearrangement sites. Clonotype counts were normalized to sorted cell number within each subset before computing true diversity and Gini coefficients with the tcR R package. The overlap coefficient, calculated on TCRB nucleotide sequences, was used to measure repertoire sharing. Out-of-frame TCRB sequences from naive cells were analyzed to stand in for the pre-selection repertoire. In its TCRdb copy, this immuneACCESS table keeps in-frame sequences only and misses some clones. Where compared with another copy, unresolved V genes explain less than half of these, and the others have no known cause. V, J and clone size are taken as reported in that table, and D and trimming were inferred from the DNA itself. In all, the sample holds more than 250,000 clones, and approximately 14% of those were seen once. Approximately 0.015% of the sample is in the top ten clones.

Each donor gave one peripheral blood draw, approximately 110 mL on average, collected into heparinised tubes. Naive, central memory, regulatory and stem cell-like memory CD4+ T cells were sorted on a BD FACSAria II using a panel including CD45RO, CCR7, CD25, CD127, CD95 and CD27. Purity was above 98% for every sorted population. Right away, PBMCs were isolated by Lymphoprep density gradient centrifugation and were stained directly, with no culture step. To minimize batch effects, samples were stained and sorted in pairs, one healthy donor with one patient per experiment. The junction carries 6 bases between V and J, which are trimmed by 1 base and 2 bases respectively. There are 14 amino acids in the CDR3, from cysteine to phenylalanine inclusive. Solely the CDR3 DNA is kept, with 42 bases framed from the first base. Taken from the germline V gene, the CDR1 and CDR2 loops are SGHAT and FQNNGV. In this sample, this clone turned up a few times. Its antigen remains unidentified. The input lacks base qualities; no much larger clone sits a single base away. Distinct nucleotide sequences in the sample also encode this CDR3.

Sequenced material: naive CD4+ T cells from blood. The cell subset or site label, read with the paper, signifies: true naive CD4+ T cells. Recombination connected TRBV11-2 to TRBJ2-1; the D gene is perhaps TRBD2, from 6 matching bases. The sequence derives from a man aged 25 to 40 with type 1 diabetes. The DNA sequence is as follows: TGTGCCAGCAGCTTAGGACTAGCCTACAATGAGCAGTTCTTC. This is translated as CASSLGLAYNEQFF.